These 15 T cell receptor beta chains were sequenced from one sample in a study of blood T cell repertoires in COVID-19. Assay: immunoSEQ multiplex PCR; the TCRdb copy retains only in-frame clones and omits some. The sample holds about 58,000 clones, about 79% seen once. The sequencing input was peripheral blood. The receptors stem from a human donor in a cohort sampled during active COVID-19.

The chain links TRBV28 to TRBJ1-1, with D perhaps matching TRBD1 (6 bases). The CDR3 covers 12 residues. Trimming left V 10 bases short and J 3 bases short, with 12 bases between. CDR1 is MDHEN, CDR2 SYDVKM, per germline. This chain's CDR3 is CATTTGYTEAFF. The CDR3 DNA reads TGTGCCACCACCACAGGGTACACTGAAGCTTTCTTT.

The rearrangement joins TRBV28 to TRBJ1-4; D possibly corresponds to TRBD1 (6 bases). V gave up 6 bases and J gave up 12 bases, with 11 bases separating them. CDR3 size: 11 residues. The germline gives CDR1 MDHEN, CDR2 SYDVKM. The CDR3 coding sequence is TGTGCCAGCAGGGCGGCAGGGGAACTGTTTTTT. It specifies CASRAAGELFF.

This clone appeared many times. The V gene is TRBV7-2, the J gene TRBJ2-7; 12 bases are shared with TRBD2. V shed 3 bases and J 6 bases; nucleotides not matched to a gene: 15. This CDR3 spans 18 amino acids. The germline V gene has CDR1 SGHTA and CDR2 FQGNSA. The chain's CDR3 is CASSFNGLAGIGSREQYF. CDR3 coding DNA: TGTGCCAGCAGCTTTAATGGACTAGCGGGAATTGGTAGTCGCGAGCAGTACTTC.

The sample holds a few counts of this clone. The CDR3 spells CASSDGGISPLHF. CDR3 nucleotides: TGTGCCAGCAGTGATGGGGGGATTTCACCCCTCCACTTT. The rearrangement joins TRBV2 to TRBJ1-6; possibly TRBD1 for D (5 bases). Trimming took off 3 bases at V and 9 bases at J, with 9 bases between the two ends. Germline CDR1 and CDR2: SNHLY and FYNNEI. The CDR3 is 13 residues long.

The V gene is TRBV6-5, the J gene TRBJ2-5; TRBD2 matches at 13 bases. This CDR3 has 15 amino acids. CDR1 and CDR2 (germline): MNHEY, SVGAGI. V lost 4 bases to trimming and J lost 4 bases; unmatched junction nucleotides: 3. The CDR3 nucleotides are TGTGCCAGCAGTTGGACTAGCGGGAGTCTAGAGACCCAGTACTTC. Translating gives CASSWTSGSLETQYF.

This clone is medium-sized (0.01 to 0.1%) by share. This chain connects TRBV27 to TRBJ2-1, with 8 bases that match TRBD2. The CDR3 runs 14 residues. Germline V lookup: CDR1 MNHEY, CDR2 SMNVEV (reference sequence). V shed 7 bases, J shed 5 bases, and the junction held 7 bases outside the gene matches. The CDR3 sequence: CASTERGPNNEQFF. The CDR3 DNA sequence: TGTGCCAGCACTGAGCGGGGGCCAAACAATGAGCAGTTCTTC.

The J gene is TRBJ1-1, the V gene TRBV7-2, with TRBD1 identical over 7 bases. This CDR3 contains 12 residues. The ends lost 3 bases at V and 8 bases at J; junction bases unmatched: 3. Germline CDR1 is SGHTA and CDR2 is FQGNSA. The DNA of the CDR3 is TGTGCCAGCAGCTTTTACAGGGGAGAAGCTTTCTTT. It specifies CASSFYRGEAFF.

This chain uses TRBV10-2 with TRBJ2-7, with 11 positions matching TRBD2. CDR3 length: 12 residues. Germline CDR1 and CDR2: WSHSY and SAAADI. J was trimmed by 6 bases and V by 7 bases; bases with no gene match: 2. CDR3 in amino acids: CASTGLAAEQYF. CDR3 in DNA: TGCGCCAGCACGGGACTAGCGGCCGAGCAGTACTTC.

This CDR3 is CASAPLERSWAKNIQYF. The CDR3 bases are TGTGCCAGCGCCCCCCTTGAGAGGAGTTGGGCCAAAAACATTCAGTACTTC. The rearrangement uses TRBV2 and TRBJ2-4; no clear D gene. The CDR3 is 17 amino acids. V was cut by 8 bases and J by 1 base, with 21 bases left in between. The V gene's germline CDR1 is SNHLY and CDR2 FYNNEI. Together with reference TRBV2 and TRBJ2-4, the CDR3 gives the full variable domain: EPEVTQTPSHQVTQMGQEVILRCVPISNHLYFYWYRQILGQKVEFLVSFYNNEISEKSEIFDDQFSVERPDGSNFTLKIRSTKLEDSAMYFCASAPLERSWAKNIQYFGAGTRLSVL.

This chain links TRBV10-2 with TRBJ1-2; 7 bases are shared with TRBD1. V gave up 7 bases and J gave up 0 bases; unmatched junction bases: 11. CDR1 is WSHSY, CDR2 SAAADI, per germline. The CDR3 loop spans 16 amino acids. The CDR3 reads CASTMTGRLSNYGYTF. The CDR3 DNA follows: TGCGCCAGCACCATGACAGGGAGACTATCTAACTATGGCTACACCTTC.

A remark on this clone: Because it lacks the conserved phenylalanine or tryptophan at the end, this CDR3 is likely a read error. The DNA is omitted, as the CDR3 cannot be located on it reliably, and the CDR3 follows TCRdb's listing. The chain employs TRBV7-9 and TRBJ2-7; no check of the table's D call, TRBD2, against the DNA was made. The CDR3 spans 10 residues, counting both ends. Germline V gene sequence: CDR1 SEHNR, CDR2 FQNEAQ (reference sequence). This chain's CDR3 is CASSLARGVN.

This rearrangement joins TRBV29-1 to TRBJ2-7; 10 nucleotides match TRBD1. From germline, CDR1 is SQVTM and CDR2 ANQGSEA. Trimming at V came to 7 bases and at J to 3 bases, leaving 15 bases not matched to a gene. CDR3 size: 16 residues. CDR3 protein: CSGKTGTGDAVYEQYF. The CDR3 DNA sequence: TGCAGCGGCAAAACCGGGACAGGGGACGCGGTCTACGAGCAGTACTTC.

V usage is TRBV15 and J usage is TRBJ1-1; no clear D gene. The CDR3 covers 14 residues. Germline CDR1 is LNHNV and CDR2 is YYDKDF (reference sequence). V lost 0 bases and J 5 bases, leaving 10 bases between the germline ends. CDR3 residues: CATSREESGTEAFF. CDR3 nucleotide sequence: TGTGCCACCAGCAGAGAGGAGTCGGGGACTGAAGCTTTCTTT.

The gene calls are TRBV7-2 and TRBJ1-5, with D possibly being TRBD1 (5 bases). V lost 6 bases, J lost 4 bases, and 16 bases lay in between. The CDR3 extends over 15 amino acids. Germline V gene data show CDR1 as SGHTA and CDR2 as FQGNSA. For the CDR3, the DNA is TGTGCCAGCAGACAAGGGTTGGGGGGTAATCAGCCCCAGCATTTT. This gives the protein CASRQGLGGNQPQHF.

The V call is TRBV4-3, the J call TRBJ2-7; D ambiguous. V was shortened by 4 bases and J by 3 bases, with 10 bases between the two germline ends. Per the germline V gene, CDR1 is LGHNA and CDR2 is YSLEER. The CDR3 contains 13 residues. CDR3 DNA sequence: TGCGCCAGCAGCCCCAGCCGGGTCTACGAGCAGTACTTC. Its translation is CASSPSRVYEQYF.